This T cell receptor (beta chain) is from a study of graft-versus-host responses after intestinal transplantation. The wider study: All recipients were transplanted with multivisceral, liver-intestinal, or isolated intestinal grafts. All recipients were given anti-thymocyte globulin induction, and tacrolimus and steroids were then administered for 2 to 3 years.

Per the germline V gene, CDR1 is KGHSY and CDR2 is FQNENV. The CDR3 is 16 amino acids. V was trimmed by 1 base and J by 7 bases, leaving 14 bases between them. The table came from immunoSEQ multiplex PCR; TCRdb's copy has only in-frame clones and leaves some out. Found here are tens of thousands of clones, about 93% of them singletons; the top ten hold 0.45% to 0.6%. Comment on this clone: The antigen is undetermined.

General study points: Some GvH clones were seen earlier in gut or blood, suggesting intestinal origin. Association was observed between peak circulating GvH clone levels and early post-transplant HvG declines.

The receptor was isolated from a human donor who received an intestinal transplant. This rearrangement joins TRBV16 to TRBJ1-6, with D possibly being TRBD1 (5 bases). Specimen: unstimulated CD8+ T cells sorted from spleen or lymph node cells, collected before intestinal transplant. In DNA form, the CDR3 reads TGTGCCAGCAGCCAATTCGGGCAGGGCATCAATTCACCCCTCCACTTT. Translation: CASSQFGQGINSPLHF.